This is a list of T cell receptor beta chains from one sample in a study of read filtering for tumor transcriptome and immune sequencing. Using its own MiXCR run on the reads, TCRdb lists one record per CDR3 protein. The sample records tens of thousands of distinct CDR3 sequences, 12% being singletons. Sequenced sample: a population of CD138-negative cells sorted from bone marrow. The source of these receptors is a donor at least 40 years old with multiple myeloma. The CDR3 runs from the conserved cysteine through the conserved F or W. The D gene is left open where the match is weak. Clone size is given for some rows only: seen once, a few or many times, or a class if the clone is expanded.

V gene	J gene	clone size	D gene	CDR3 DNA	CDR3 protein
TRBV6-5	TRBJ2-1	many	TRBD2	TGTGCCAGCAGCCCTCTGTCCGGGGGGGTTGTCTATGAGCAGTTCTTC	CASSPLSGGVVYEQFF
TRBV28	TRBJ2-2	few	NA	TGTGCCAGCAGTGTATCGTACAGCAACACCGGGGAGCTGTTTTTT	CASSVSYSNTGELFF
TRBV12-3/TRBV12-4	TRBJ2-1	medium-sized	TRBD2	TGTGCCAGCAGGGTTAGCGGGGTCGAGGGGGATGAGCAGTTCTTC	CASRVSGVEGDEQFF
TRBV7-2	TRBJ2-5	NA	TRBD1	TGTGCCAGCAGCTTAGCCCCGACAGGGCTAGAGACCCAGTACTTC	CASSLAPTGLETQYF
TRBV3-1	TRBJ2-7	many	NA	TGTGCCAGCAGCCACTTGGGGATTGGCGAGCAGTACTTC	CASSHLGIGEQYF
TRBV10-2	TRBJ1-6	many	TRBD1	TGCGCCAGCAGTGTTTCAGGGGGCTTTTCACCCCTCCACTTT	CASSVSGGFSPLHF
TRBV7-2	TRBJ2-5	many	TRBD1	TGTGCCAGCAGCAAGAACCGGGACAGGGGGAGCGGGGAGACCCAGTACTTC	CASSKNRDRGSGETQYF
TRBV27	TRBJ2-1	many	NA	TGTGCCAGCAGTCTTCAGGGGAACCGGAATGAGCAGTTCTTC	CASSLQGNRNEQFF
TRBV19	TRBJ2-7	many	NA	TGTGCCAGTAGTCCCGGTGTAGTCTACGAGCAGTACTTC	CASSPGVVYEQYF
TRBV7-9	TRBJ2-1	many	NA	TGTGCCAGCAGCCTCTCTAACAATGAGCAGTTCTTC	CASSLSNNEQFF
TRBV19	TRBJ1-5	many	NA	TGTGCCAGTAGTATCGGACCTTATAGCAATCAGCCCCAGCATTTT	CASSIGPYSNQPQHF
TRBV3-1	TRBJ1-5	few	NA	TGTGCCAGCAGCCAAAACGAGTATCAGCCCCAGCATTTT	CASSQNEYQPQHF
TRBV7-8	TRBJ2-7	many	NA	TGTGCCAGCACTGTACGCTCTGATGACGAGCAGTACTTC	CASTVRSDDEQYF
TRBV12-3/TRBV12-4	TRBJ1-6	many	NA	TGTGCCAGCAGCACCCAATATAATTCACCCCTCCACTTT	CASSTQYNSPLHF
TRBV4-2	TRBJ2-5	many	NA	TGTGCCAGCAGCCCAAGGAGCTGGAGTCAAGAGACCCAGTACTTC	CASSPRSWSQETQYF
TRBV30	TRBJ2-2	NA	NA	TGTGCCTGGAGTCCCCTTGGAGGGGGAAGGAACACCGGGGAGCTGTTTTTT	CAWSPLGGGRNTGELFF
TRBV28	TRBJ1-1	many	NA	TGTGCCAGCCTATCGGGCGGAGGAAGGGGGAACACTGAAGCTTTCTTT	CASLSGGGRGNTEAFF
TRBV27	TRBJ2-1	many	TRBD2	TGTGCCAGCAGTTTTGAGGCGGGGGGTGGTCATGAGCAGTTCTTC	CASSFEAGGGHEQFF
TRBV6-2/TRBV6-3	TRBJ2-6	many	NA	TGTGCCAGCAGCTCAGAGAGGGGGAAATCTGGGGCCAACGTCCTGACTTTC	CASSSERGKSGANVLTF
TRBV10-3	TRBJ1-1	many	TRBD1	TGTGCCATCAACCAGGGGGCTTTGAACACTGAAGCTTTCTTT	CAINQGALNTEAFF
TRBV20-1	TRBJ2-2	many	NA	TGCAGTGCTAGACGCGGGGCGAACACCGGGGAGCTGTTTTTT	CSARRGANTGELFF
TRBV15	TRBJ2-1	many	NA	TGTGCCACCAGCTCATTCACCTCCAACCATGAGCAGTTCTTC	CATSSFTSNHEQFF
TRBV7-2	TRBJ2-2	many	NA	TGTGCCAGCAGCATAACCGGGCCTCGAACCGGGGAGCTGTTTTTT	CASSITGPRTGELFF
TRBV28	TRBJ1-4	many	TRBD1	TGTGCCACCGTCCCGGGACAGGGAGGAGAACCACCGTTTTTT	CATVPGQGGEPPFF
TRBV5-4	TRBJ1-2	many	NA	TGTGCCAGCAGCTTGGGGGGGGGCTTCGCCTCAGCTAACTATGGCTACACCTTC	CASSLGGGFASANYGYTF
TRBV27	TRBJ2-3	many	TRBD2	TGTGCCAGCAGTAGCAATCTAGCGGGGGGGCCAGATACGCAGTATTTT	CASSSNLAGGPDTQYF
TRBV29-1	TRBJ2-2	many	NA	TGCAGCGTTGAGGGGGCGGGCACCGGGGAGCTGTTTTTT	CSVEGAGTGELFF
TRBV7-2	TRBJ2-1	medium-sized	TRBD2	TGTGCCAGCAGAAGCCTCCGCGGGGGAAGCAATGAGCAGTTCTTC	CASRSLRGGSNEQFF
TRBV20-1	TRBJ2-3	many	NA	TGCAGTGCTAGAGATCTTTGGGGGGGCGGGGCTACGACAGATACGCAGTATTTT	CSARDLWGGGATTDTQYF
TRBV4-1	TRBJ2-5	many	NA	TGCGCCAGCAGCCAAGATAGGAGAAGCGGAAAAGAGACCCAGTACTTC	CASSQDRRSGKETQYF
TRBV7-9	TRBJ2-7	many	TRBD1	TGTGCCAGCAGCACCGGACAGGGGTACTACGAGCAGTACTTC	CASSTGQGYYEQYF
TRBV6-6	TRBJ1-4	many	TRBD1	TGTGCCAGCAGGGACAGGGTTGGTGAAAAACTGTTTTTT	CASRDRVGEKLFF
TRBV2	TRBJ2-5	few	TRBD2	TGTGCCAGCTGTTTGGGAGGGATTTCCCAAGAGACCCAGTACTTC	CASCLGGISQETQYF
TRBV20-1	TRBJ1-1	medium-sized	TRBD1	TGCAGTGCTAGAGATCGGGCAGGGGGGGGTAACACTGAAGCTTTCTTT	CSARDRAGGGNTEAFF
TRBV28	TRBJ2-3	many	NA	TGTGCCAGCAGGAAAGGGTCGATCACAGATACGCAGTATTTT	CASRKGSITDTQYF
TRBV20-1	TRBJ1-2	few	NA	TGCAGTGCGGAAGCTAACTATGGCTACACCTTC	CSAEANYGYTF
TRBV3-1	TRBJ2-2	many	TRBD2	TGTGCCAGCAGCGGGGGGGCCGGGGAGCTGTTTTTT	CASSGGAGELFF
TRBV18	TRBJ1-3	few	NA	TGTGCCAGCACTACAGGTTCCAGAAACACCATATATTTT	CASTTGSRNTIYF
TRBV2	TRBJ2-2	many	NA	TGTGCCAGCAGTGACGGGGGCACCGGGGAGCTGTTTTTT	CASSDGGTGELFF
TRBV12-5	TRBJ2-1	many	NA	TGTGCTAGTGCCGTAAATGAGCAGTTCTTC	CASAVNEQFF
TRBV5-1	TRBJ1-2	many	TRBD1	TGCGCCAGCAGCTTGGAGGGACAGGGACACTATGGCTACACCTTC	CASSLEGQGHYGYTF
TRBV28	TRBJ2-7	NA	TRBD2	TGTGCCAGCAGTCTAGCGGGGGGCAGTGTCGTTTTC	CASSLAGGSVVF
TRBV28	TRBJ2-1	NA	NA	TGTGCCAGCAGTGGGAGTGGGCAGTTCTTT	CASSGSGQFF
TRBV20-1	TRBJ2-2	many	TRBD2	TGCAGTGCTAGAGGAGGGAGGGGCACCGGGGAGCTGTTTTTT	CSARGGRGTGELFF